This T cell receptor beta chain was found in a study of T cells after yellow fever vaccination. The CDR3 is 13 residues long. The germline CDR1 and CDR2 sequences are MDHEN and SYDVKM. V lost 10 bases and J lost 3; bases outside the gene matches: 8. TCRdb processed the 5' RACE reads anew with MiXCR; each CDR3 protein has one entry. The sample lists 200,000 to 300,000 distinct CDR3 sequences; approximately 12% were seen once. Points on this clonotype: Its specificity is unknown.

Study observations and caveats: The booster response re-showed most primary clones: more than 95% CD4, 88% CD8.

The receptor's source is a man aged 25-45 years who received the YFV17D yellow fever vaccine. J is TRBJ2-7 and V is TRBV28; 8 bases align to TRBD2. The specimen was CD4+ T cells sorted from PBMCs, collected 45 days after the yellow fever booster vaccination. The CDR3 loop reads CATLREDFYEQYF. The CDR3 coding sequence is TGTGCCACCTTGCGGGAGGACTTCTACGAGCAGTACTTC.